This is a list of T cell receptor beta chains from one sample in a study of coeliac disease. Some clones are missing from TCRdb's copy, which holds only in-frame ones; the method was immunoSEQ multiplex PCR. The sample carries about 8,000 clones, 57% recorded once. The source material was intraepithelial lymphocytes from the gut. The receptors originated from a woman aged 60-75 years with celiac disease. Both conserved end residues are part of each CDR3. A D gene is named only where the DNA matches it firmly. Size values are once, few and many counts, or a class for expanded clones, and some rows have none.

j_gene: TRBJ1-2
abundance: NA
v_gene: TRBV28
d_gene: NA
CDR3aa: CASRRFGTHYGYTF
CDR3nt: TGTGCCAGCAGACGGTTTGGGACACACTATGGCTACACCTTC

j_gene: TRBJ2-7
abundance: NA
v_gene: TRBV13
d_gene: NA
CDR3aa: CASSLAPGTNPYEQYF
CDR3nt: TGTGCCAGCAGCTTAGCGCCGGGAACCAACCCCTACGAGCAGTACTTC

j_gene: TRBJ2-3
abundance: few
v_gene: TRBV11-2
d_gene: TRBD2
CDR3aa: CASSSYTGTSGNLYF
CDR3nt: TGTGCCAGCAGTTCCTACACCGGGACTAGCGGGAATCTGTATTTT

j_gene: TRBJ1-6
abundance: once
v_gene: TRBV6-5
d_gene: TRBD1
CDR3aa: CASSRDRASPLHF
CDR3nt: TGTGCCAGCAGCCGGGACAGGGCTTCACCCCTCCACTTT

j_gene: TRBJ2-4
abundance: NA
v_gene: TRBV4-3
d_gene: TRBD2
CDR3aa: CASSRHRDYPANF
CDR3nt: TGCGCCAGCAGCCGGCACCGGGACTACCCCGCGAACTTC

j_gene: TRBJ2-7
abundance: medium-sized
v_gene: TRBV30
d_gene: TRBD2
CDR3aa: CAWGGTSGEQYF
CDR3nt: TGTGCCTGGGGTGGGACTAGCGGCGAGCAGTACTTC

j_gene: TRBJ1-5
abundance: medium-sized
v_gene: TRBV9
d_gene: NA
CDR3aa: CASSASTASNQPQHF
CDR3nt: TGTGCCAGCAGCGCATCGACAGCCAGCAATCAGCCCCAGCATTTT

j_gene: TRBJ1-4
abundance: NA
v_gene: TRBV15
d_gene: NA
CDR3aa: CATSRDPGEKLFF
CDR3nt: TGTGCCACCAGCAGAGATCCGGGGGAAAAACTGTTTTTT

j_gene: TRBJ2-7
abundance: NA
v_gene: TRBV6-5
d_gene: TRBD2
CDR3aa: CASSQTSGTYEQYF
CDR3nt: TGTGCCAGCAGTCAGACTAGCGGGACCTACGAGCAGTACTTC

j_gene: TRBJ1-5
abundance: medium-sized
v_gene: TRBV27
d_gene: NA
CDR3aa: CASKRGGSNQPQHF
CDR3nt: TGTGCCAGCAAGCGGGGAGGTTCCAATCAGCCCCAGCATTTT